This T cell receptor (beta chain) was profiled in a study of OX40 agonist ivuxolimab in advanced cancers. Findings and caveats of the study: Partial responders dosed at 0.1-3.0 mg/kg displayed clonal expansion ranking among the lowest.

This clone was recorded once. Its antigen is currently unknown. Here immunoSEQ multiplex PCR was the method, and the copy in TCRdb shows in-frame clones only, minus some. The sample has tens of thousands of clones; around nine tenths are singletons. The sample here was CD4+ or CD8+ T cells sorted from blood, taken in a trial of the OX40 agonist ivuxolimab. The sequence came from an adult with an advanced solid tumor such as melanoma, head and neck, liver or kidney cancer.

The CDR3 region has the DNA TGTGCCAGCTCACCACGGGACAGGGCAGAGGCTGAAGCTTTCTTT. This translates into CASSPRDRAEAEAFF. The chain links TRBV18 to TRBJ1-1; 9 positions match TRBD1. This CDR3 has 15 amino acids. Germline loops: CDR1 KGHSH, CDR2 LQKENI. J gave up 6 bases and V 1 base, and 6 bases lay outside the gene matches.